The rows below give T cell receptor beta chains drawn from one sample of a study of T cell responses to AZD1222 COVID-19 vaccine. Measured with immunoSEQ multiplex PCR; TCRdb has only the in-frame clones, and not every one. The data show tens of thousands of clones, with roughly 87% seen just once and 24% held by the top ten. Sequenced here: peripheral blood, sampled on day 0 of AZD1222 vaccination. These TCRs come from an adult in good health. Each CDR3 is given with its conserved first and last residue. D genes are given only for firm matches. Clone size is shown for a subset of rows, as once, few, many or a class of expanded clone.

J	size	V	D	CDR3	DNA
TRBJ2-7	-	TRBV7-2	-	CASSPPVAPYEQYF	TGTGCCAGCAGCCCGCCGGTGGCGCCCTACGAGCAGTACTTC
TRBJ2-7	-	TRBV27	TRBD1	CASSRDRGSYEQYF	TGTGCCAGCAGCCGGGACAGGGGTTCCTACGAGCAGTACTTC
TRBJ2-1	-	TRBV7-3	TRBD2	CASSVNLAGGNNEQFF	TGTGCCAGCAGCGTAAACCTAGCGGGAGGCAACAATGAGCAGTTCTTC
TRBJ2-7	-	TRBV5-1	-	CASSKDRYEQYF	TGCGCCAGCAGCAAGGACAGATACGAGCAGTACTTC
TRBJ2-1	-	TRBV7-6	-	CASSQNPRLASGNEQFF	TGTGCCAGCAGCCAAAACCCTCGTCTCGCGAGTGGCAATGAGCAGTTCTTC
TRBJ1-1	-	TRBV28	-	CASIRGGNTEAFF	TGTGCCAGCATTAGGGGGGGGAACACTGAAGCTTTCTTT
TRBJ2-7	-	TRBV9	-	CASSVGSIPPNSYEQYF	TGTGCCAGCAGCGTAGGATCGATCCCACCAAACTCCTACGAGCAGTACTTC
TRBJ2-7	-	TRBV6-5	TRBD2	CASRDYSYEQYF	TGTGCCAGCCGGGACTACTCCTACGAGCAGTACTTC
TRBJ1-3	-	TRBV28	TRBD1	CASSLGTALRTGNTIYF	TGTGCCAGCAGTTTGGGGACAGCCCTTAGGACTGGAAACACCATATATTTT
TRBJ2-7	-	TRBV18	TRBD2	CASSLGVGRAQDEQYF	TGTGCCAGCTCCCTGGGGGTCGGGAGGGCCCAGGACGAGCAGTACTTC
TRBJ2-1	once	TRBV7-7	-	CASSPTRGQGGNEQFF	TGTGCCAGCAGCCCGACACGGGGGCAGGGGGGGAATGAGCAGTTCTTC
TRBJ2-1	-	TRBV5-1	-	CASSLQGSREQFF	TGCGCCAGCAGCTTGCAGGGATCGCGTGAGCAGTTCTTC
TRBJ1-1	few	TRBV6-2/TRBV6-3	TRBD1	CASSSGTGGIRAFF	TGTGCCAGCAGCTCCGGGACAGGGGGTATCAGAGCTTTCTTT
TRBJ2-2	-	TRBV30	-	CAWSVLGESGELFF	TGTGCCTGGAGTGTACTCGGGGAGTCCGGGGAGCTGTTTTTT
TRBJ2-1	-	TRBV14	-	CASSQDLGQFF	TGTGCCAGCAGCCAAGATTTGGGGCAGTTCTTC
TRBJ1-1	-	TRBV20-1	-	CSARDRAEAFF	TGCAGTGCTAGAGATAGGGCTGAAGCTTTCTTT
TRBJ1-6	-	TRBV11-2	-	CASSRENSPLHF	TGTGCCAGCAGCCGGGAGAATTCACCCCTCCACTTT
TRBJ1-6	-	TRBV9	TRBD1	CASSVWDRENSPLHF	TGTGCCAGCAGCGTATGGGACAGGGAAAATTCACCCCTCCACTTT
TRBJ2-7	once	TRBV6-5	TRBD1	CASSPGQQFYEQYF	TGTGCCAGCAGTCCGGGACAGCAATTCTACGAGCAGTACTTC
TRBJ1-4	-	TRBV5-1	TRBD1	CASSTGTGLEKLFF	TGCGCCAGCAGCACCGGGACAGGGTTGGAAAAACTGTTTTTT
TRBJ2-1	-	TRBV5-4	TRBD2	CASSLRREGLGEQFF	TGTGCCAGCAGCTTGAGGCGGGAGGGGCTTGGTGAGCAGTTCTTC
TRBJ2-7	-	TRBV6-2/TRBV6-3	-	CASSYVAAWDEQYF	TGTGCCAGCAGTTACGTGGCAGCCTGGGACGAGCAGTACTTC